This is a list of T cell receptor beta chains from one sample in a study of blood T cell repertoires in COVID-19. The protocol was immunoSEQ multiplex PCR, while the TCRdb copy is restricted to in-frame clones and leaves out a portion. The repertoire holds about 260,000 clones, with approximately 86% as singletons. The sequenced sample consisted of peripheral blood. The origin of the receptors is a man aged 35-49 years who had recovered from COVID-19. CDR3s include the opening cysteine and the closing phenylalanine or tryptophan. A D gene is named only where the DNA matches it firmly. Where a row states a size, it is once, few, many or the class of an expanded clone; other rows omit it.

size	V	J	D	DNA	CDR3
NA	TRBV12-5	TRBJ2-5	TRBD1	TGTGCTAGTGGTTTGGGGGATGACAGGGTCCAAGAGACCCAGTACTTC	CASGLGDDRVQETQYF
NA	TRBV6-5	TRBJ2-7	NA	TGTGCCAGCAGTTACTCGGGCAGCTCCTACGAGCAGTACTTC	CASSYSGSSYEQYF
NA	TRBV11-3	TRBJ2-7	NA	TGTGCCAGCAGCCATGAGGCCCCTGACGAGCAGTACTTC	CASSHEAPDEQYF
NA	TRBV5-4	TRBJ2-7	NA	TGTGCCAGCAGCTGGGGAGACGAGCAGTACTTC	CASSWGDEQYF
few	TRBV7-6	TRBJ2-1	NA	TGTGCCAGCAGCTGGAAGATTCGGGACAATACCTACAATGAGCAGTTCTTC	CASSWKIRDNTYNEQFF
NA	TRBV11-3	TRBJ2-5	TRBD2	TGTGCCAGCAGCCCTGGACTAGCGGGACGACAAGAGACCCAGTACTTC	CASSPGLAGRQETQYF
NA	TRBV6-5	TRBJ1-6	TRBD1	TGTGCCAGCAGTTACCTTCCGGGACAGCTTAATTCACCCCTCCACTTT	CASSYLPGQLNSPLHF
NA	TRBV5-4	TRBJ2-1	NA	TGTGCCAGCAGCCGTGCATTGGGGGCGGTAGCAAATGAGCAGTTCTTC	CASSRALGAVANEQFF
NA	TRBV7-2	TRBJ1-4	NA	TGTGCCAGCAGCTTAGATGTTTGGGGGACAATAGACGAAAAACTGTTTTTT	CASSLDVWGTIDEKLFF
NA	TRBV19	TRBJ2-3	NA	TGTGCCAGTAGCCCTAGCACAGATACGCAGTATTTT	CASSPSTDTQYF
NA	TRBV5-5	TRBJ1-4	TRBD1	TGTGCCAGCAGCATACAGGGGAGGCGGGAAAAACTGTTTTTT	CASSIQGRREKLFF
once	TRBV28	TRBJ2-5	NA	TGTGCCAGCAGTTTATCCAAGGGCCCGGCGGGGGAGACCCAGTACTTC	CASSLSKGPAGETQYF
NA	TRBV9	TRBJ1-1	TRBD1	TGTGCCAGCAGCGGACAGACAGGGAGGAGGGGAACTGAAGCTTTCTTT	CASSGQTGRRGTEAFF
few	TRBV27	TRBJ1-5	NA	TGTGCCAGCAGCCTGACGGGGAGCAATCAGCCCCAGCATTTT	CASSLTGSNQPQHF
NA	TRBV10-1	TRBJ1-2	NA	TGCGCCAGCAGTGAGCCCCTCTCGGGCTACACCTTC	CASSEPLSGYTF
NA	TRBV10-3	TRBJ2-1	TRBD2	TGTGCCATCGGACTAGCGGCAGGTCATGAGCAGTTCTTC	CAIGLAAGHEQFF
NA	TRBV14	TRBJ1-1	NA	TGTGCCAGCAGCCAAGTGGCAGGTCGAGCTTTCTTT	CASSQVAGRAFF
once	TRBV5-1	TRBJ2-3	NA	TGCGCCAGCAGCTTGGTGGCAGGAACCTCCGGCAATACGCAGTATTTT	CASSLVAGTSGNTQYF
NA	TRBV30	TRBJ1-2	NA	TGTGCCTGGAGTGTACCGGCGGCCAACTATGGCTACACCTTC	CAWSVPAANYGYTF
NA	TRBV27	TRBJ1-6	TRBD1	TGTGCCAGCAGTTTATACGATCCCGGCAGGGGGAAGGTTCCCTATAATTCACCCCTCCACTTT	CASSLYDPGRGKVPYNSPLHF
NA	TRBV11-2	TRBJ1-5	NA	TGTGCCAGCAGCTTAGGGGTCGGAGATCTATTCAATCAGCCCCAGCATTTT	CASSLGVGDLFNQPQHF
NA	TRBV7-9	TRBJ2-7	NA	TGTGCCAGCAGCTCTCTCTCCTACGAGCAGTACTTC	CASSSLSYEQYF
NA	TRBV27	TRBJ2-7	TRBD2	TGTGCCAGCAGTTCTACTAGCGGGGGGTTTCTCTACGAGCAGTACTTC	CASSSTSGGFLYEQYF
NA	TRBV9	TRBJ2-7	TRBD2	TGTGCCAGCAGCGTAGGGGGGAGGGTATCCGAGCAGTACTTC	CASSVGGRVSEQYF
NA	TRBV4-3	TRBJ2-5	NA	TGCGCCAGCAGCCAATTATTCCGGGGGTCGGGGGAGACCCAGTACTTC	CASSQLFRGSGETQYF